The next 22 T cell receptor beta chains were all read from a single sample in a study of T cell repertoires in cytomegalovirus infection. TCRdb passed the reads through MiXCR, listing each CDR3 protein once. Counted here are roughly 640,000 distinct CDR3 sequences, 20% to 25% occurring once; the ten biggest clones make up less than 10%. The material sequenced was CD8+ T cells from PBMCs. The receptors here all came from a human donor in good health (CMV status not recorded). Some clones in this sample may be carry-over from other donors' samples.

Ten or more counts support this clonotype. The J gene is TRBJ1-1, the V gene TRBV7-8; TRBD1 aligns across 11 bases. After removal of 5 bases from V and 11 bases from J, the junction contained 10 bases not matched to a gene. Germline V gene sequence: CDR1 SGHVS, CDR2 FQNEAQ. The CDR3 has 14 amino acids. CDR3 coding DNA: TGTGCCAGCAGCACCCGGGACAGGGGGTCGGTGGCTTTCTTT. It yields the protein CASSTRDRGSVAFF.

CDR3: CSVEGRQGPTDTQYF. CDR3 DNA sequence: TGCAGCGTTGAAGGGAGACAGGGACCCACAGATACGCAGTATTTT. The chain links TRBV29-1 to TRBJ2-3; 7 nucleotides match TRBD1. CDR1 and CDR2 (germline): SQVTM, ANQGSEA. Germline trimming cut 1 base from V and 2 bases from J; bases unmatched to any gene: 6. CDR3 length equals 15 residues.

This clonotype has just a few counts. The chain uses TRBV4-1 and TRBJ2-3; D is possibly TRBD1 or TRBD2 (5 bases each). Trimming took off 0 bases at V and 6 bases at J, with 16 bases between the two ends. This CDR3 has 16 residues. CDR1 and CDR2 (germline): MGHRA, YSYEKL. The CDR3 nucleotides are TGCGCCAGCAGCCAAGAAACGGGGACGCTTCGGGATACGCAGTATTTT. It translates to CASSQETGTLRDTQYF.

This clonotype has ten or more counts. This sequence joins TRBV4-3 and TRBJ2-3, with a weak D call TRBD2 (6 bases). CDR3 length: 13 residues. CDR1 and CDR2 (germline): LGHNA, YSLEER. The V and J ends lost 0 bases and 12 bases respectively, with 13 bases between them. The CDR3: CASSQDKLAKQYF. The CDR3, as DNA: TGCGCCAGCAGCCAAGATAAACTAGCAAAACAGTATTTT.

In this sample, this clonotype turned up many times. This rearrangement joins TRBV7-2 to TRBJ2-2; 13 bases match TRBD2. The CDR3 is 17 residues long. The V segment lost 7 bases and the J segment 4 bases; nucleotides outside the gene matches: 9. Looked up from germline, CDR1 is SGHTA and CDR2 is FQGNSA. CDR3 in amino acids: CASTRLAGGSTTGELFF. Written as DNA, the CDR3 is TGTGCCAGCACCCGACTAGCGGGGGGTTCTACCACCGGGGAGCTGTTTTTT.

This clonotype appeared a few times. The CDR3 reads CASRVAGEQFF. The CDR3 bases are TGTGCCAGCAGGGTAGCGGGGGAGCAGTTCTTC. The V and J genes are TRBV6-5 and TRBJ2-1, with 8 positions matching TRBD2. The ends lost 6 bases at V and 10 bases at J; junction bases unmatched: 2. This CDR3 region has 11 residues. In germline, CDR1 is MNHEY, CDR2 SVGAGI.

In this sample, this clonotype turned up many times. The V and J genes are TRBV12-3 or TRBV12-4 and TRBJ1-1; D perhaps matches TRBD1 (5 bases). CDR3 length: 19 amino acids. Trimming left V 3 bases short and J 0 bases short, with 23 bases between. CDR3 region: CASSFQFPSLGGLNTEAFF. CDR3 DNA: TGTGCCAGCAGTTTCCAGTTCCCTTCCCTTGGGGGTTTGAACACTGAAGCTTTCTTT.

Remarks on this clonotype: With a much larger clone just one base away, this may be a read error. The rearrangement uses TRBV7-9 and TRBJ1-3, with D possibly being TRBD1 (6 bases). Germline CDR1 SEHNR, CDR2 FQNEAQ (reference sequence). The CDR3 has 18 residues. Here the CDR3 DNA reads TGTGCCAACAGCACCAGCCCCGACAGGAAGAGCTCTGGAAACACCATATATTTT. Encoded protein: CANSTSPDRKSSGNTIYF.

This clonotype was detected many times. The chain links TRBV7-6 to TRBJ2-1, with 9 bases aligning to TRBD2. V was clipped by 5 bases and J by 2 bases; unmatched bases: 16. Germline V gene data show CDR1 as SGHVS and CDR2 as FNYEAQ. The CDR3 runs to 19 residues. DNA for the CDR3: TGTGCCAGCAGCCCTTACGAGGGACTAGCAACGAAAGCCTACAATGAGCAGTTCTTC. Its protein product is CASSPYEGLATKAYNEQFF.

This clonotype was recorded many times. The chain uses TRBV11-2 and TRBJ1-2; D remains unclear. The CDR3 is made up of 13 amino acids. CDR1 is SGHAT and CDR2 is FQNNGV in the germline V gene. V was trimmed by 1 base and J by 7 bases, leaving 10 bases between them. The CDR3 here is CASSLGLKGGYTF. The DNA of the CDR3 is TGTGCCAGCAGCTTAGGACTAAAGGGTGGCTACACCTTC.

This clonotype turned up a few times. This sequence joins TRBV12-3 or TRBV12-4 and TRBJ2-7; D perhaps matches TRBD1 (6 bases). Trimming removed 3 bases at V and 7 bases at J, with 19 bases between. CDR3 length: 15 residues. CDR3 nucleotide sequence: TGTGCCAGCAGTTTTCAGGGGACCCACGAAGAAGAGCAGTACTTC. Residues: CASSFQGTHEEEQYF.

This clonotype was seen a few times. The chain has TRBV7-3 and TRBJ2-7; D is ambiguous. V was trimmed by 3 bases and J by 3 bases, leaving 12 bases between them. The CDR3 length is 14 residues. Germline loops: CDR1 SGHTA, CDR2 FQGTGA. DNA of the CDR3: TGTGCCAGCAGCTTCTGGAACGGAAACTACGAGCAGTACGTC. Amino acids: CASSFWNGNYEQYV.

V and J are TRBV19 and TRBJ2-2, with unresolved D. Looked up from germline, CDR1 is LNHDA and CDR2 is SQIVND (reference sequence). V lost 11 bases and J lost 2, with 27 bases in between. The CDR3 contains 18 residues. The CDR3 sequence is CAQLTLHGEVSNTGELFF. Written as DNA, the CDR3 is TGTGCCCAACTCACTCTTCACGGTGAAGTCTCAAACACCGGGGAGCTGTTTTTT.

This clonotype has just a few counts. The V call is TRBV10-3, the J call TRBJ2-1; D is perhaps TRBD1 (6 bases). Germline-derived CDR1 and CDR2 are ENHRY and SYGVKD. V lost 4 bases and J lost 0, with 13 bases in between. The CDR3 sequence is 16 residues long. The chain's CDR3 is CAISGNQGSSYNEQFF. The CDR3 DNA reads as TGTGCCATCAGTGGTAACCAGGGGAGCTCCTACAATGAGCAGTTCTTC.

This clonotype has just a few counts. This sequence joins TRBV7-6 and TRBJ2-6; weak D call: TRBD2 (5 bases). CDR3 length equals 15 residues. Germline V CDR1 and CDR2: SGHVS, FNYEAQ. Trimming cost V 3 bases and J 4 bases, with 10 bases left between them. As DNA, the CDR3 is TGTGCCAGCAGCTTCGGAGGTGGCGGGGCCAACGTCCTGACTTTC. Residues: CASSFGGGGANVLTF.

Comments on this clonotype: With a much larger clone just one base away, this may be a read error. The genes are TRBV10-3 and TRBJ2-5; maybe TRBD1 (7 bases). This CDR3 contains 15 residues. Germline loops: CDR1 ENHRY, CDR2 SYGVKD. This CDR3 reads CAINEWDSTAGTQYF. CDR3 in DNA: TGTGCCATCAATGAGTGGGACAGTACAGCGGGGACCCAGTACTTC.

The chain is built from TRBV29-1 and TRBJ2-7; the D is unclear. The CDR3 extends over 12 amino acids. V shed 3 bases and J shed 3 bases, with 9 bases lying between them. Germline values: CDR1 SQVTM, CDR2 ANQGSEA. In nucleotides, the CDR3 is TGCAGCGTTGAGGGGTCCAACTACGAGCAGTACTTC. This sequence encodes CSVEGSNYEQYF.

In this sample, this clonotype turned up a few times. CDR3 residues: CSARESTRHTYNEQFF. For the CDR3, the DNA is TGCAGTGCTAGGGAATCGACTAGGCACACCTACAATGAGCAGTTCTTC. V is TRBV20-1 and J is TRBJ2-1; a weak D match, TRBD2 (6 bases). There are 16 residues in the CDR3. Trimming took off 3 bases at V and 2 bases at J, with 17 bases between the two ends. Germline-derived CDR1 and CDR2 are DFQATT and SNEGSKA (reference sequence).

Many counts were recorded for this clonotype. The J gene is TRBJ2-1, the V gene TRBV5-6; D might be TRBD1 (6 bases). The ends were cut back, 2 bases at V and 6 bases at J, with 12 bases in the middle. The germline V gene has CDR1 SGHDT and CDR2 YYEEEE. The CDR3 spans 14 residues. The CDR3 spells CASSLGGRGNEQFF. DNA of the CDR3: TGTGCCAGCAGCTTAGGGGGAAGGGGCAATGAGCAGTTCTTC.

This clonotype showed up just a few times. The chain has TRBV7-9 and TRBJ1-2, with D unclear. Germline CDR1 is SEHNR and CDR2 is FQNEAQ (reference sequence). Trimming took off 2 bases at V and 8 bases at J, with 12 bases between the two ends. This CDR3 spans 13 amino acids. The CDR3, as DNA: TGTGCCAGCAGCTTACCCCCTATCGGGGGCTACACCTTC. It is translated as CASSLPPIGGYTF. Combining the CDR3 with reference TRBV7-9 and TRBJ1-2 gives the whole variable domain DTGVSQNPRHKITKRGQNVTFRCDPISEHNRLYWYRQTLGQGPEFLTYFQNEAQLEKSRLLSDRFSAERPKGSFSTLEIQRTEQGDSAMYLCASSLPPIGGYTFGSGTRLTVV.

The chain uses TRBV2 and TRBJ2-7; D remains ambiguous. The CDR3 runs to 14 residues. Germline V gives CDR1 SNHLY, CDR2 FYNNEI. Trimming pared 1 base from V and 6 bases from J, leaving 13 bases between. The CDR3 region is CASSEGEFFAEQYF. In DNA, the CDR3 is TGTGCCAGCAGTGAAGGCGAATTCTTCGCCGAGCAGTACTTC.

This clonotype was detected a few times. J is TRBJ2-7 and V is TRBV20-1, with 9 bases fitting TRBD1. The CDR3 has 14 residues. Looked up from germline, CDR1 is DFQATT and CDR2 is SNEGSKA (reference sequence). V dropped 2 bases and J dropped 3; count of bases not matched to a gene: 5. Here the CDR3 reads CSARMDRGVYEQYF. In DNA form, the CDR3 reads TGCAGTGCTAGAATGGACAGGGGTGTCTACGAGCAGTACTTC.